This TCR beta chain appears in the sequencing data of a study of CD8 T cells in ankylosing spondylitis. For TCR beta, libraries came from quantitative 5'-RACE with molecular barcodes. Via MiXCR, TCRdb re-called the 5' RACE reads, giving one row per CDR3 protein. Altogether about 420,000 distinct CDR3 sequences are present, about 22% being singletons, with the ten largest covering around 16%. Trimming removed 0 bases from V and 5 bases from J, with 10 bases in between. Per the germline V gene, CDR1 is DFQATT and CDR2 is SNEGSKA (reference sequence). The CDR3 sequence is 14 residues long. Study-level results: Researchers reportedly found disease-linked clones significantly enriched in matched ankylosing spondylitis synovial fluid. Blood of patients with ankylosing spondylitis appeared to be characterized by a TCR beta motif of several highly homologous variants. Disease-linked clones were CD8+ and relatively rare in peripheral blood. Reactive arthritis synovial fluid and blood were previously reported to contain some motif variants.

This clonotype was detected only a few times. Its antigen is unidentified. The receptor's source is a male donor with ankylosing spondylitis. The chain employs TRBV20-1 and TRBJ2-2; possible D gene TRBD1, 5 bases. Sequencing input: blood, either unsorted or a sorted T cell fraction (not recorded which). The CDR3 spells CSARDAGRTGELFF. CDR3 DNA: TGCAGTGCTAGAGATGCAGGGCGAACCGGGGAGCTGTTTTTT.